The clone carrying this TCR beta chain was detected once. What it binds is not known. This record comes from a study of cytomegalovirus exposure and HLA in healthy donors. Regarding the study as a whole: A missense DCLRE1C variant was associated with V- and J-gene trimming of TCR beta chains in a later analysis, and an independent cohort replicated the association. There were a few CMV-associated chains whose specificity for CMV antigens was confirmed in vitro.

The primer mix had 60 Vbeta and 13 Jbeta primers. TCRdb's copy holds only in-frame clones and misses some; the assay was immunoSEQ multiplex PCR. The sample includes around 180,000 clones, roughly 77% of them seen just once. The clonotype comes from a woman aged 45-65 years in good health and CMV-seronegative. Sequencing was carried out using PBMCs.

CDR3 region: CASSSPDRGQPGELFF. The CDR3 coding sequence is TGTGCCAGCAGTTCCCCAGACAGGGGGCAACCCGGGGAGCTGTTTTTT. This rearrangement joins TRBV6-6 to TRBJ2-2, with TRBD1 matching 10 bases. The CDR3 covers 16 residues. V shed 4 bases and J 6 bases; nucleotides not matched to a gene: 8. In germline, CDR1 is MNHNY, CDR2 SVGAGI (reference sequence).